A selection of T cell receptor beta chains follows, all from one sample in a study of shared clonotypes between healthy human individuals. TCRdb keeps only in-frame clones here, not all; method: immunoSEQ multiplex PCR. The repertoire holds about 2 million clones, with roughly 95% as singletons. The sequencing input was naive CD8+ T cells sorted from blood. The receptors shown here come from a man between 18 and 29 years old in good health. The CDR3 runs from the conserved cysteine through the conserved F or W.

cdr3_aa,v_call,cdr3_length
CASSQDPPGHLADTQYF,TRBV4-1,17
CASSIGGGLIF,TRBV19,11
CASSLEFYNEQFF,TRBV11-2,13
CARDRGNTGELFF,TRBV7-9,13
CASSPTSGGGTGELFF,TRBV7-9,16
CASSEAKSNMGGPTDTQYF,TRBV10-1,19
CASRPSGAPGNEQFF,TRBV14,15
CASSSPGSMDTQYF,TRBV7-9,14
CASSVGDRSYNSPLHF,TRBV9,16
CASLGQGSSYEQYF,TRBV10-2,14
CASSIPGAPYEQYF,TRBV19,14
CASSPPEAFF,TRBV5-8,10
CASSPRGPENIQYF,TRBV27,14
CASSQEVGQGDEKLFF,TRBV4-1,16
CSVEPHPGFLVGLAQYF,TRBV29-1,17
CASSGRDTSNEKLFF,TRBV6-1,15
CASSLFSTDGGASYEQYF,TRBV5-1,18
CASSQGPYYEQYF,TRBV4-1,13
CASSFRGGDTGELFF,TRBV27,15
CASSIDLWNQPQHF,TRBV19,14
CASSELAMITDTQYF,TRBV6-1,15
CASSWGTSGAGEQYF,TRBV7-9,15
CASSPSAGVSSYEQYF,TRBV9,16
CASSQDYAKLFF,TRBV14,12
CASSFEDSSYEQYF,TRBV10-2,14
CASRDGYYGYTF,TRBV19,12
CASSQDDETQYF,TRBV14,12
CASSRTENNYEQYF,TRBV2,14
CASSSTGSSYEQYF,TRBV6-6,14
CASSLVGAEQFF,TRBV7-9,12
CASSETGGNEQFF,TRBV2,13
CASSLVLAGARNEQFF,TRBV7-9,16
CASSTLHEWINTIYF,TRBV19,15
CASSMEGQDYEQYF,TRBV5-1,14
CASSQVRGADTQYF,TRBV4-1,14
CASSGLGQADSPLHF,TRBV27,15
CASSIGGDFYEQYF,TRBV19,14
CSEGQINTGELFF,TRBV29-1,13
CASSGLGAQETQYF,TRBV7-9,14
CASSQGMSGSNYEQFF,TRBV7-8,16
CASSEALGGFNQPQHF,TRBV6-1,16
CASSMITTDTQYF,TRBV19,13
CSVTPASVEQFF,TRBV29-1,12
CASSQGAEGVAKNIQYF,TRBV4-2,17
CASSPRDREVAGELFF,TRBV18,16
CASSSTGDRNTIYF,TRBV7-9,14
CAWSPGLANTEAFF,TRBV30,14
CASSWTSGGENEQFF,TRBV6-5,15
CASSPISGSPLHF,TRBV27,13
CASSLSGEGYTF,TRBV27,12
CASSHRGGTDTQYF,TRBV27,14